One T cell receptor beta chain is described in this entry. Its antigen is as yet unknown. The source of the sample is a study of vaccination effects on CD4 cells after COVID-19. At the level of the study: ViraFEST assay sequencing came after antigen-specific CD4+ T cells were expanded with viral peptide pools. Whole-study findings and limits: The study, lacking early post-infection timepoints, had few convalescent patients.

Method: immunoSEQ multiplex PCR; TCRdb's copy keeps in-frame clones and lacks some. The sample holds 45,000 to 60,000 clones, more than 60% seen once. V shed 2 bases and J shed 7 bases, with 6 bases lying between them. Germline CDR1 and CDR2: MNHNY and SVGAGI (reference sequence). CDR3 length: 12 amino acids. The culture ran for 9 to 11 days, and then CD4+ T cells were isolated. The sequencing used CD4+ T cells from PBMCs cultured without peptide, collected before COVID-19 vaccination. The rearrangement uses TRBV6-6 and TRBJ1-5, with D unresolved. This TCR derives from a human donor who received a COVID-19 vaccine. In nucleotides, the CDR3 is TGTGCCAGCAGTTACGTTGGGCAGCCCCAGCATTTT. Translating gives CASSYVGQPQHF.